The 10 T cell receptor beta chains reported below all come from one sample, sequenced in a study of T cell repertoires in cytomegalovirus infection. TCRdb reprocessed the reads with MiXCR, giving one entry per CDR3 protein. The data show about 570,000 distinct CDR3 sequences, with 40% seen just once and around 48% held by the top ten. The antigens these receptors bind are not known. The specimen comprised cultured PBMCs, sampled from culture after CMV antigen stimulation. The receptors were gathered from a human donor in good health (CMV status not recorded). Some clones in this sample may be carry-over from other donors' samples.

The V call is TRBV18, the J call TRBJ2-2; no definite D call. Germline-derived CDR1 and CDR2 are KGHSH and LQKENI. The CDR3 totals 14 residues. Trimming pared 2 bases from V and 7 bases from J, leaving 11 bases between. This chain's CDR3 is CASSPGVKDGELFF. The CDR3 DNA follows: TGTGCCAGCTCACCAGGGGTAAAGGACGGGGAGCTGTTTTTT.

This sequence joins TRBV12-3 or TRBV12-4 and TRBJ1-2; no firm D call. Trimming cost V 3 bases and J 3 bases, with 5 bases left between them. The CDR3 has 12 residues. The DNA for the CDR3 is TGTGCCAGCAGTTTTATTCACTATGGCTACACCTTC. This codes for CASSFIHYGYTF.

This clonotype showed up just a few times. The chain recombines TRBV7-9 with TRBJ2-1; a possible D gene is TRBD2 (5 bases). The CDR3 is 15 amino acids. The germline CDR1 and CDR2 sequences are SEHNR and FQNEAQ (reference sequence). V lost 2 bases, J lost 12 bases, and 20 bases lay in between. CDR3 sequence (DNA): TGTGCCAGCAGCTTATTCCGCAACCCCGGACTTGGGCAGTTCTTC. It codes for CASSLFRNPGLGQFF.

This clonotype was observed a handful of times. This chain joins TRBV7-2 and TRBJ2-1, with 9 bases fitting TRBD2. Germline assignment: CDR1 SGHTA and CDR2 FQGNSA. This CDR3 is built from 18 residues. The trim removed 3 bases at V and 4 bases at J, leaving 13 bases unmatched. The CDR3: CASSFIAGEVPAYNEQFF. The CDR3 coding sequence is TGTGCCAGCAGCTTTATAGCGGGAGAGGTCCCGGCGTACAATGAGCAGTTCTTC.

This clonotype has only a few counts. The rearrangement uses TRBV6-1 and TRBJ1-1; 12 bases line up with TRBD1. V gave up 4 bases and J gave up 3 bases; unmatched junction bases: 6. The CDR3 runs to 16 residues. Germline values: CDR1 MNHNS, CDR2 SASEGT. The DNA for the CDR3 is TGTGCCAGCAGTGGGGGACAGGGGGCGATTGACACTGAAGCTTTCTTT. Its protein product is CASSGGQGAIDTEAFF.

This chain links TRBV20-1 with TRBJ1-1; D possibly corresponds to TRBD1 (6 bases). V was clipped by 6 bases and J by 1 base, with 15 bases between them. The CDR3 has 14 amino acids. Germline V gene data show CDR1 as DFQATT and CDR2 as SNEGSKA (reference sequence). The CDR3 sequence is CSALPGAGNTEAFF. In DNA form, the CDR3 reads TGCAGTGCCCTTCCAGGGGCTGGGAACACTGAAGCTTTCTTT.

This clonotype has a handful of counts. The chain recombines TRBV19 with TRBJ2-2, with 7 bases lining up with TRBD2. This CDR3 is 14 amino acids long. V lost 5 bases and J lost 6; bases outside the gene matches: 6. The germline gives CDR1 LNHDA, CDR2 SQIVND (reference sequence). The CDR3 loop is CASSPMTSSGELFF. The CDR3 nucleotides read TGTGCCAGTAGTCCGATGACTAGCTCCGGGGAGCTGTTTTTT.

In this sample, this clonotype turned up many times. The chain is built from TRBV7-8 and TRBJ2-3, with 8 bases matching TRBD2. Trimming removed 5 bases from V and 2 bases from J; junction bases left unmatched: 9. The CDR3 totals 16 residues. Germline V gives CDR1 SGHVS, CDR2 FQNEAQ. CDR3 in DNA: TGTGCCAGCAGCCCAATAGCGGGATCTGTCACAGATACGCAGTATTTT. It encodes CASSPIAGSVTDTQYF.

CDR3 nucleotide sequence: TGTGCCAGCAGTGAATTGGGCCGCACAAACATTCAGTACTTC. Amino acids: CASSELGRTNIQYF. This sequence joins TRBV25-1 and TRBJ2-4, with D hard to call. The CDR3 has 14 amino acids. CDR1 is MGHDK and CDR2 is SYGVNS in the germline V gene. V was pared by 1 base and J by 6 bases, with 10 bases between.

The chain joins TRBV7-6 to TRBJ2-1; perhaps TRBD2 as D (7 bases). The V end was cut by 1 base, the J end by 3 bases, with 10 bases between. From germline, CDR1 is SGHVS and CDR2 FNYEAQ. The CDR3 runs to 15 residues. CDR3 region: CASSLVGGLYNEQFF. The CDR3 bases are TGTGCCAGCAGCTTAGTCGGGGGGCTCTACAATGAGCAGTTCTTC.